This T cell receptor beta chain was found in a study of blood T cell repertoires in COVID-19. Study background: Researchers got acute and convalescent COVID-19 samples from the United States, Italy and Spain.

Looked up from germline, CDR1 is WSHSY and CDR2 is SAAADI. The length of the CDR3 is 18 residues. Deletions cut 2 bases from V and 10 bases from J, with 27 bases between. This clone appeared once. The repertoire was sequenced with immunoSEQ multiplex PCR; TCRdb's copy has only in-frame clones and lacks some. The sample lists about 200,000 clones, roughly four fifths occurring once. This sequence joins TRBV10-2 and TRBJ2-1, with a weak D call TRBD1 (6 bases). The origin of this receptor is a man aged 35 to 55 who had recovered from COVID-19. The sequenced sample was PBMCs or T cells enriched from blood (not recorded which). The CDR3 loop is CASSEPPGVGVSIREQFF. The CDR3 bases are TGCGCCAGCAGTGAGCCCCCAGGGGTCGGGGTTTCTATCCGAGAGCAGTTCTTC.